This is a list of T cell receptor beta chains from one sample in a study of T cells in localized non-small cell lung cancer. Assay used: immunoSEQ multiplex PCR; TCRdb lists only in-frame clones, some missing. The sample consists of tens of thousands of clones, roughly 90% of them appearing once. The sequencing used peripheral blood, collected before any cancer treatment. Receptors originate from a man between 35 and 75 years old with stage I lung adenocarcinoma. CDR3s include the opening cysteine and the closing phenylalanine or tryptophan. A D gene is named only where the DNA matches it firmly. Only part of the rows carry a size: once, few, many, or a class if the clone is expanded.

D gene: NA; V gene: TRBV11-3; J gene: TRBJ2-5; clone size: NA; CDR3 protein: CASSSGAVGQETQYF; CDR3 DNA: TGTGCCAGCAGCTCGGGGGCGGTAGGACAAGAGACCCAGTACTTC
D gene: NA; V gene: TRBV6-1; J gene: TRBJ2-3; clone size: NA; CDR3 protein: CASSETADTDTQYF; CDR3 DNA: TGTGCCAGCAGTGAAACGGCAGACACAGATACGCAGTATTTT
D gene: TRBD2; V gene: TRBV29-1; J gene: TRBJ2-2; clone size: NA; CDR3 protein: CSVGTSRNTGELFF; CDR3 DNA: TGCAGCGTTGGGACTAGCAGAAACACCGGGGAGCTGTTTTTT
D gene: TRBD1; V gene: TRBV27; J gene: TRBJ1-4; clone size: NA; CDR3 protein: CASSLQGAGEKLFF; CDR3 DNA: TGTGCCAGCAGTTTACAGGGGGCGGGTGAAAAACTGTTTTTT
D gene: TRBD1; V gene: TRBV10-2; J gene: TRBJ1-1; clone size: NA; CDR3 protein: CASKLGQTTLVAFF; CDR3 DNA: TGCGCCAGCAAACTGGGACAGACGACTTTGGTGGCTTTCTTT
D gene: TRBD2; V gene: TRBV5-1; J gene: TRBJ2-5; clone size: NA; CDR3 protein: CASSSGGGWETQYF; CDR3 DNA: TGCGCCAGCAGCTCCGGGGGGGGCTGGGAGACCCAGTACTTC
D gene: NA; V gene: TRBV19; J gene: TRBJ1-5; clone size: NA; CDR3 protein: CASSLHGQPQHF; CDR3 DNA: TGTGCCAGTAGTCTGCATGGCCAGCCCCAGCATTTT
D gene: NA; V gene: TRBV28; J gene: TRBJ2-7; clone size: NA; CDR3 protein: CASSSSSRGFSYEQYF; CDR3 DNA: TGTGCCAGCAGTTCCTCAAGTAGGGGGTTCTCCTACGAGCAGTACTTC
D gene: TRBD1; V gene: TRBV27; J gene: TRBJ1-2; clone size: once; CDR3 protein: CASSSLVRTGGSNYGYTF; CDR3 DNA: TGTGCCAGCAGTTCTTTGGTCCGGACAGGGGGTTCGAACTATGGCTACACCTTC
D gene: NA; V gene: TRBV5-5; J gene: TRBJ2-7; clone size: NA; CDR3 protein: CASSSGTATYEQYF; CDR3 DNA: TGTGCCAGCAGCAGTGGGACGGCTACCTACGAGCAGTACTTC
D gene: NA; V gene: TRBV2; J gene: TRBJ1-2; clone size: NA; CDR3 protein: CASSEDLAALDVFDGYTF; CDR3 DNA: TGTGCCAGCAGTGAAGACCTGGCAGCCCTTGACGTTTTCGATGGCTACACCTTC
D gene: NA; V gene: TRBV6-5; J gene: TRBJ2-1; clone size: few; CDR3 protein: CASSQRISSYNEQFF; CDR3 DNA: TGTGCCAGCAGTCAGAGGATCAGCTCCTACAATGAGCAGTTCTTC
D gene: NA; V gene: TRBV7-9; J gene: TRBJ1-5; clone size: NA; CDR3 protein: CASSLFLAGSRQPQHF; CDR3 DNA: TGTGCCAGCAGCTTATTTCTCGCAGGGTCTCGCCAGCCCCAGCATTTT
D gene: NA; V gene: TRBV7-2; J gene: TRBJ2-5; clone size: NA; CDR3 protein: CASSLVAGSFIETQYF; CDR3 DNA: TGTGCCAGCAGCTTAGTGGCGGGATCGTTCATAGAGACCCAGTACTTC
D gene: NA; V gene: TRBV20-1; J gene: TRBJ2-4; clone size: few; CDR3 protein: CSARDLSVQYF; CDR3 DNA: TGCAGTGCTAGAGATCTATCGGTTCAGTACTTC